This T cell receptor (beta chain) was documented in a study of cytomegalovirus exposure and HLA in healthy donors. Study results and caveats: Cytomegalovirus-associated TCR beta chains were listed, numbering 150 to 200. The classifier reportedly diagnosed cytomegalovirus status with high specificity and sensitivity.

Some clones are missing from TCRdb's copy, which holds only in-frame ones; the method was immunoSEQ multiplex PCR. The top ten clones hold approximately 1.5% of a sample with some 120,000 clones, about nine tenths of them seen once. A word on this clone: Its antigen is not known.

V dropped 1 base and J dropped 4 bases, with 14 bases sitting between them. This CDR3 spans 15 amino acids. The germline gives CDR1 SGHKS, CDR2 YYEKEE (reference sequence). The rearrangement links TRBV5-5 to TRBJ1-2, with D perhaps matching TRBD1 (6 bases). Source material: PBMCs. The sequence derives from a man aged 25 to 40 in good health and CMV-seronegative. CDR3 loop: CASSLSPGHLYGYTF. CDR3 in DNA: TGTGCCAGCAGCTTGTCACCGGGACACCTCTATGGCTACACCTTC.